The sequence of this T cell receptor beta chain was determined in a study of read filtering for tumor transcriptome and immune sequencing (dated by TCRdb to 2019 to 2021). Background on the whole study: The cohort had around 18 male and 11 to 15 female patients with a mean age of roughly 70 years, ranging from roughly 45 to 85. The study compared TCR repertoires from targeted immune repertoire sequencing and bulk whole-transcriptome sequencing run on the same bone marrow samples. TCR-region mapped reads per sample ranged from about 4 to 10.27 million with IR-seq versus only about 85 to 1273 with RNA-seq. After DNase treatment, whole-transcriptome libraries were prepared using the TruSeq RNA Access Library Prep Kit. By revised international staging, fewer than ten patients were R-ISS I, under 20 were R-ISS II and over 5 were R-ISS III. A main aim was a read-filtering strategy for immune repertoire data, specifically whether clonotypes supported by a single read should be removed.

This clonotype was seen only a few times. Its antigen is unknown. Per-base quality was not reported, and no clone a single base away is much larger than it. V is shortened by 5 bases, J by 2 bases, and the region joining them spans 7 bases. From the germline V gene, CDR1 is SGHRS and CDR2 is YFSETQ. Taken from cysteine to phenylalanine, the CDR3 has 13 residues. The entry retains the CDR3 DNA only, 39 bases that are in frame from base 1. Points the paper makes about the study in general: Removing single-read clonotypes increased the correlation between IR-seq and RNA-seq shared clonotype proportions. The sorted CD138-negative fraction was not purified T cells but a mixed bone marrow immune population. Clonotypes were captured by IR-seq at much higher depth and more reliably than by RNA-seq, and smaller IR-seq throughput was sufficient for identification of most shared clonotypes. In IR-seq, single-read clonotypes were roughly four fifths of clonotypes but about 3.5% of total reads; in RNA-seq they were about 70% of clonotypes and about 41% of reads.

Starting from 350 to 450 ng RNA, TCR libraries were constructed with the Immunoverse kit using molecular barcoded adaptors that cover the alpha/delta and beta/gamma chains. TCR library preparation used the same RNA that went into transcriptome sequencing. Sequencing of the TCR libraries was done on an Illumina HiSeq 4000 with 2 x 150 cycles. On the authors' methods: MiXCR aligned TCR reads to human V, D, J and C references and assembled the aligned reads into CDR3 clonotypes, with quality filtering and error correction included. The tcR package in R was used to analyze clonotype counts and gene usage diversity. For inspection of raw mapping reads, RNA-seq reads were mapped by STAR aligner version 2.5.3a onto GRCh37 of the human genome. IR-seq fastq files were randomly downsampled with Seqtk 1.3 to test the effect of sequencing depth on detected clonotypes. The public reads were reanalyzed by TCRdb: fastp trimming at Q25, MiXCR alignment, in-frame beta chains only. Rows matching on CDR3 protein sequence are summarized as one entry with the most common DNA and genes. These V and J calls originate from TCRdb's pipeline instead of the authors' own analysis. Here the sample has fewer than 150,000 distinct CDR3 sequences; 10% to 15% occur a single time. Approximately 9.9% of the sample is in the top ten clones.

Each patient had bone marrow sampled at the time of active disease. Bone marrow mononuclear cells were isolated by Ficoll-Hypaque density gradient centrifugation. Myeloma plasma cells were removed and CD138-negative cells were obtained by negative selection following labeling with CD138 magnetic microbeads on a MACS separator. The purity of the isolated cells was checked by flow cytometry with CD138 antibodies on an Attune NxT. Total RNA was extracted with TRIzol reagent and quantified with a NanoDrop spectrophotometer. Paired RNA-seq and IR-seq were performed on the CD138-negative bone marrow sample of each patient.

The receptor's source is a donor aged 40 or older with multiple myeloma. The source material was a population of CD138-negative cells sorted from bone marrow. The cell subset or site label, as the study defines it: bone marrow mononuclear cells depleted of CD138+ plasma/myeloma cells by negative magnetic selection. The sequence links TRBV5-1 to TRBJ2-2; the D gene is perhaps TRBD1, from 5 matching bases. The DNA is TGCGCCAGCAGAGGGGTAAACACCGGGGAGCTGTTTTTT. The resulting protein is CASRGVNTGELFF.